Presented here are 9 T cell receptor beta chains from one specimen sequenced in a study of Ad26.COV2.S vaccination and SARS-CoV-2 variants. Documented treatment: around 19 received Ad26.COV2.S at low or high dose, single or two shots; 5 received placebo; per-sample allocation not given. Sampling occurred on day 63 after the first vaccine or placebo injection. The data were produced by immunoSEQ multiplex PCR, yet TCRdb's version contains in-frame clones alone and is incomplete. Of roughly 330,000 clones listed, approximately 87% are singletons. The sequenced sample was peripheral blood, obtained in a trial of Ad26.COV2.S vaccine versus placebo. The receptors derive from a person aged 18-65 years who received the Ad26.COV2.S COVID-19 vaccine or a placebo.

This clone was seen only once. The rearrangement uses TRBV18 and TRBJ2-1; tentative D call: TRBD2 (6 bases). Germline-derived CDR1 and CDR2 are KGHSH and LQKENI. Trimming removed 2 bases from V and 9 bases from J, with 14 bases in between. The CDR3 is made up of 14 amino acids. Here the CDR3 DNA reads TGTGCCAGCTCACCATGGAGGGCCCTTGGTGAGCAGTTCTTC. It yields the protein CASSPWRALGEQFF.

The V gene is TRBV5-8, the J gene TRBJ1-2, with TRBD1 identical over 8 bases. This CDR3 has 16 amino acids. J lost 4 bases, V lost 4 bases, and 12 bases had no gene match. CDR1 and CDR2 (germline): SGHTS, YDEGEE. The CDR3 nucleotides are TGTGCCAGCAGCATACCCGGGACAGGAGGGACCTATGGCTACACCTTC. As protein: CASSIPGTGGTYGYTF.

This chain links TRBV19 with TRBJ2-3, with unresolved D. The CDR3 sequence is 14 residues long. Germline-derived CDR1 and CDR2 are LNHDA and SQIVND (reference sequence). The V and J ends lost 2 bases and 4 bases respectively, with 10 bases between them. CDR3: CASSINPLADTQYF. The DNA of the CDR3 is TGTGCCAGTAGTATAAACCCCTTAGCAGATACGCAGTATTTT.

This clone occurred once. This chain links TRBV7-9 with TRBJ1-1, with 10 bases identical to TRBD1. Per the germline V gene, CDR1 is SEHNR and CDR2 is FQNEAQ (reference sequence). The CDR3 is 16 amino acids. With 0 bases clipped from V and 2 bases from J, the junction kept 3 bases outside the gene matches. CDR3 nucleotides: TGTGCCAGCAGCTTAGCGGACAGGGGGGTCAACACTGAAGCTTTCTTT. It codes for CASSLADRGVNTEAFF.

V gene TRBV20-1 combines with J gene TRBJ2-1; 7 positions match TRBD2. V lost 3 bases to trimming and J lost 6 bases; unmatched junction nucleotides: 8. This CDR3 is built from 14 residues. Germline assignment: CDR1 DFQATT and CDR2 SNEGSKA (reference sequence). CDR3 DNA: TGCAGTGCTAGTGACCAGCGGGGTAGCAATGAGCAGTTCTTC. Protein: CSASDQRGSNEQFF.

The chain uses TRBV6-8 and TRBJ2-1; 8 bases align to TRBD2. The length of the CDR3 is 14 residues. Germline-derived CDR1 and CDR2 are MNHGY and SAAAGT. Germline trimming cut 6 bases from V and 6 bases from J; bases unmatched to any gene: 7. This CDR3 reads CASSPAGVANEQFF. CDR3 nucleotide sequence: TGTGCCAGCAGCCCAGCGGGGGTGGCCAATGAGCAGTTCTTC.

The rearrangement uses TRBV6-4 and TRBJ1-2, with 12 bases that match TRBD1. Trimming took 6 bases from V and 8 from J; bases not matched to a gene: 7. There are 14 residues in the CDR3. Germline V gene lookup returns CDR1 MRHNA and CDR2 SNTAGT. The DNA for the CDR3 is TGTGCCAGCAGCTGGGGACAGGGGGCAGAAGGCTACACCTTC. Its protein is CASSWGQGAEGYTF.

The chain is built from TRBV27 and TRBJ2-7; no definite D call. Germline V gives CDR1 MNHEY, CDR2 SMNVEV (reference sequence). The CDR3 totals 13 residues. V was clipped by 4 bases and J by 0 bases, with 7 bases between them. CDR3 protein: CASSWGSSYEQYF. The DNA for the CDR3 is TGTGCCAGCAGTTGGGGAAGCTCCTACGAGCAGTACTTC.

The chain carries TRBV6-6 and TRBJ1-1; 7 bases map to TRBD1. Germline CDR1 is MNHNY and CDR2 is SVGAGI (reference sequence). CDR3 size: 15 residues. The J segment lost 3 bases and the V segment lost 7 bases, leaving 11 bases of the junction unmatched. The CDR3 reads CASIPKGRGDTEAFF. The CDR3 DNA reads as TGTGCCAGCATTCCTAAGGGCAGGGGGGACACTGAAGCTTTCTTT.